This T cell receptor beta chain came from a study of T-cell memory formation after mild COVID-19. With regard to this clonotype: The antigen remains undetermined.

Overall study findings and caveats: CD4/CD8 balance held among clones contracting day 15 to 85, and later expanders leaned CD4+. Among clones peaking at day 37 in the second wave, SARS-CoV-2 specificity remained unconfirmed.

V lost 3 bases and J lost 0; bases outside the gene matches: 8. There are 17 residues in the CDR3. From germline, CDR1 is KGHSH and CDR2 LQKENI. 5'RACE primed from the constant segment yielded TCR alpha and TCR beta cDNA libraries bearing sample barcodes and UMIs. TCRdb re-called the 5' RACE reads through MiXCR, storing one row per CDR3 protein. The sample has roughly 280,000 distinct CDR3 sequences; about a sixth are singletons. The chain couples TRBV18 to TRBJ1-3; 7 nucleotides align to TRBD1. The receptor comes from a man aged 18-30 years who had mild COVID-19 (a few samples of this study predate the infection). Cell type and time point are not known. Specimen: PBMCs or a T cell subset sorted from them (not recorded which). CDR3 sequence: CASSPRQGYVSGNTIYF. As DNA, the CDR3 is TGTGCCAGCTCACCTAGACAGGGCTACGTCTCTGGAAACACCATATATTTT.